The 29 T cell receptor beta chains below come from one sample, sequenced in a study of PD-1 blockade in classical Hodgkin lymphoma. In every patient, relapse followed autologous stem cell transplantation, while exposure to brentuximab vedotin differed. Clones were read by immunoSEQ multiplex PCR, and TCRdb kept only the in-frame ones, dropping some. The profile covers 75,000 to 100,000 clones, with approximately 80% appearing a single time and 15% to 20% taken by the ten largest. The sequenced sample was peripheral blood mononuclear cells (PBMCs), obtained before the second cycle of nivolumab. These receptors were collected from a human donor with classical Hodgkin lymphoma.

V gene TRBV4-2 combines with J gene TRBJ2-1; the match to TRBD1 covers 7 bases. The CDR3 spans 15 residues. The V gene's germline CDR1 is LGHNA and CDR2 YNFKEQ. V trimming: 4 bases; J trimming: 3 bases; junction bases outside the gene matches: 6. The CDR3 nucleotides are TGTGCCAGCAGCCCGGACAGGTTCGTCTACAATGAGCAGTTCTTC. Its translation is CASSPDRFVYNEQFF.

The rearrangement links TRBV28 to TRBJ2-1; 8 nucleotides align to TRBD1. Looked up from germline, CDR1 is MDHEN and CDR2 is SYDVKM. The J segment lost 0 bases and the V segment lost 7 bases, leaving 8 bases of the junction unmatched. This CDR3 spans 16 amino acids. CDR3 loop: CASTESGGLSYNEQFF. The CDR3 DNA is TGTGCCAGCACAGAATCAGGGGGCCTCTCCTACAATGAGCAGTTCTTC.

The genes are TRBV10-3 and TRBJ1-4, with 7 nucleotides matching TRBD1. The ends lost 6 bases at V and 8 bases at J; junction bases unmatched: 9. This CDR3 contains 14 residues. Germline CDR1 ENHRY, CDR2 SYGVKD. This chain's CDR3 is CAIRAGTDGEKLFF. The CDR3 nucleotides read TGTGCCATCAGGGCCGGGACAGACGGCGAAAAACTGTTTTTT.

The chain combines TRBV7-3 with TRBJ2-1; 8 bases match TRBD1. This CDR3 comprises 15 residues. After removal of 5 bases from V and 0 bases from J, the junction contained 3 bases not matched to a gene. CDR1 is SGHTA and CDR2 is FQGTGA in the germline V gene. CDR3 region: CASSIDRGSYNEQFF. As DNA, the CDR3 is TGTGCCAGCAGCATTGACAGGGGCTCCTACAATGAGCAGTTCTTC.

The chain uses TRBV19 and TRBJ2-3, with 7 bases that match TRBD2. V lost 8 bases to trimming and J lost 4 bases; unmatched junction nucleotides: 6. The CDR3 spans 13 residues. Germline CDR1 and CDR2: LNHDA and SQIVND (reference sequence). CDR3 sequence reads: CASLGRVSDTQYF. CDR3 DNA: TGTGCCAGTCTAGGGAGGGTCTCAGATACGCAGTATTTT.

The rearrangement links TRBV30 to TRBJ1-3, with a tentative D call TRBD1 (5 bases). The germline V gene has CDR1 GTSNPN and CDR2 SVGIG (reference sequence). This CDR3 has 13 residues. V was trimmed by 4 bases and J by 2 bases, leaving 9 bases between them. CDR3 DNA: TGTGCCTGGAAGCGGGGCGCTGGAAACACCATATATTTT. It codes for CAWKRGAGNTIYF.

The chain links TRBV7-8 to TRBJ2-5; D may be TRBD1 (5 bases). This CDR3 contains 14 residues. Germline V gene lookup returns CDR1 SGHVS and CDR2 FQNEAQ. V shed 8 bases and J shed 4 bases, with 17 bases lying between them. The CDR3 loop is CASLWTAQGETQYF. The CDR3 DNA reads as TGTGCCAGCCTCTGGACCGCCCAGGGAGAGACCCAGTACTTC.

The gene calls are TRBV15 and TRBJ1-5, with D maybe TRBD1 (5 bases). The ends were cut back, 0 bases at V and 6 bases at J, with 9 bases in the middle. The CDR3 covers 14 residues. CDR1 LNHNV and CDR2 YYDKDF come from the germline V gene (reference sequence). The CDR3 coding sequence is TGTGCCACCAGCAGAGATAGGGGTAGTCAGCCCCAGCATTTT. Residues: CATSRDRGSQPQHF.

The table lists this clone with a few counts. The gene calls are TRBV7-6 and TRBJ2-7; 7 positions match TRBD2. Germline trimming cut 1 base from V and 1 base from J; bases unmatched to any gene: 4. The CDR3 length is 15 residues. Germline CDR1 is SGHVS and CDR2 is FNYEAQ. DNA for the CDR3: TGTGCCAGCAGCTTAGGAGCGGGAACTTCCTACGAGCAGTACTTC. It specifies CASSLGAGTSYEQYF.

The V call is TRBV4-3, the J call TRBJ2-5; D is possibly TRBD2 (7 bases). Germline V gives CDR1 LGHNA, CDR2 YSLEER. The V gene lost 0 bases and the J gene lost 7 bases, with 21 bases spanning the gap. The CDR3 has 17 amino acids. The CDR3: CASSQDRQGRGRGTQYF. Written as DNA, the CDR3 is TGCGCCAGCAGCCAAGACCGCCAGGGGCGGGGGCGGGGGACCCAGTACTTC.

This clone was seen only once. The chain links TRBV7-8 to TRBJ1-1, with 7 bases fitting TRBD1. Germline CDR1 SGHVS, CDR2 FQNEAQ. After removal of 1 base from V and 11 bases from J, the junction contained 7 bases not matched to a gene. The CDR3 loop spans 13 amino acids. Here the CDR3 DNA reads TGTGCCAGCAGCTTAGATGAGGGGGCGCGTGCTTTCTTT. Translation gives CASSLDEGARAFF.

The chain uses TRBV10-3 and TRBJ1-1; D is perhaps TRBD1 (5 bases). CDR1 is ENHRY and CDR2 is SYGVKD in the germline V gene. Trimming cost V 10 bases and J 4 bases, with 19 bases left between them. This CDR3 spans 14 amino acids. CDR3 region: CATQESFGGTEAFF. CDR3 DNA: TGTGCCACCCAGGAAAGCTTCGGGGGCACTGAAGCTTTCTTT.

The chain's CDR3 is CASSQDRVPTGELFF. CDR3 DNA sequence: TGTGCCAGCAGTCAGGACAGGGTGCCGACCGGGGAGCTGTTTTTT. This chain connects TRBV6-5 to TRBJ2-2, with 8 bases lining up with TRBD1. The length of the CDR3 is 15 residues. The V gene's germline CDR1 is MNHEY and CDR2 SVGAGI. The trim removed 5 bases at V and 5 bases at J, leaving 7 bases unmatched.

V is TRBV2 and J is TRBJ1-4; D ambiguous. There are 11 residues in the CDR3. Deletions cut 5 bases from V and 8 bases from J, with 6 bases between. CDR1 is SNHLY, CDR2 FYNNEI, per germline. This CDR3 is CASSTWEKLFF. As DNA, the CDR3 is TGTGCCAGCAGTACCTGGGAAAAACTGTTTTTT.

The V call is TRBV30, the J call TRBJ1-2; D gene ambiguous. The V gene lost 3 bases and the J gene lost 4 bases, with 15 bases spanning the gap. The CDR3 consists of 14 residues. Germline CDR1 GTSNPN, CDR2 SVGIG (reference sequence). CDR3 residues: CAWSPGGTTYGYTF. In DNA, the CDR3 is TGTGCCTGGAGCCCGGGTGGTACGACCTATGGCTACACCTTC.

The chain links TRBV6-5 to TRBJ2-2, with 7 bases fitting TRBD2. Trimming at V came to 4 bases and at J to 5 bases, leaving 10 bases not matched to a gene. The germline CDR1 and CDR2 sequences are MNHEY and SVGAGI. This CDR3 is built from 16 residues. The CDR3 bases are TGTGCCAGCAGTTTGGGGGGGGTTAGCGTAACCGGGGAGCTGTTTTTT. Amino acid sequence: CASSLGGVSVTGELFF.

This clone turned up a few times. The rearrangement links TRBV14 to TRBJ1-1; D uncertain. Germline assignment: CDR1 SGHDN and CDR2 FVKESK. The V end was cut by 1 base, the J end by 10 bases, with 7 bases between. This CDR3 is built from 11 residues. The CDR3 bases are TGTGCCAGCAGCCAAGGGCCCAGAGCTTTCTTT. This codes for CASSQGPRAFF.

This clone came up a few times. The gene calls are TRBV28 and TRBJ1-2, with a tentative D call TRBD1 (6 bases). This CDR3 is built from 13 residues. V shed 8 bases and J shed 1 base, with 11 bases lying between them. Germline values: CDR1 MDHEN, CDR2 SYDVKM. The CDR3 DNA sequence: TGTGCCAGCCGGACAGCAAATAACTATGGCTACACCTTC. Protein: CASRTANNYGYTF.

The rearrangement uses TRBV6-5 and TRBJ2-7; D possibly corresponds to TRBD2 (7 bases). The V end was cut by 0 bases, the J end by 2 bases, with 14 bases between. This CDR3 spans 16 amino acids. Germline CDR1 reads MNHEY; CDR2 reads SVGAGI. CDR3 in amino acids: CASSYSSRGGTYEQYF. DNA for the CDR3: TGTGCCAGCAGTTACTCGAGTAGGGGGGGAACCTACGAGCAGTACTTC.

The chain is built from TRBV11-2 and TRBJ2-1, with D perhaps matching TRBD1 (6 bases). The V and J ends lost 6 bases and 7 bases respectively, with 19 bases between them. The CDR3 covers 15 residues. Looked up from germline, CDR1 is SGHAT and CDR2 is FQNNGV. The CDR3 loop reads CASSIQGGIRNEQFF. CDR3 nucleotides: TGTGCCAGCAGTATACAGGGTGGAATTCGAAATGAGCAGTTCTTC.

In its sample, this clone was seen a few times. The chain uses TRBV6-4 and TRBJ2-3; D ambiguous. The V gene's germline CDR1 is MRHNA and CDR2 SNTAGT. Trimming left V 0 bases short and J 0 bases short, with 7 bases between. CDR3 length: 15 residues. CDR3 sequence reads: CASSDSPASTDTQYF. The CDR3, as DNA: TGTGCCAGCAGTGACTCGCCAGCTAGCACAGATACGCAGTATTTT.

Note on this clone: This CDR3 is also generated by other DNA sequences in the sample. The chain joins TRBV10-3 to TRBJ2-7; no firm D call. V was cut by 2 bases and J by 3 bases, with 2 bases left in between. In germline, CDR1 is ENHRY, CDR2 SYGVKD. CDR3 length: 11 amino acids. The CDR3 nucleotides read TGTGCCATCAGTGAGGGCTACGAGCAGTACTTC. Translating gives CAISEGYEQYF.

This chain links TRBV6-1 with TRBJ2-1; D not resolved. Per germline, CDR1 MNHNS and CDR2 SASEGT. Deletions cut 5 bases from V and 8 bases from J, with 10 bases between. This CDR3 comprises 12 residues. CDR3 in DNA: TGTGCCAGCAGTTTATTGGAAGATGAGCAGTTCTTC. This sequence encodes CASSLLEDEQFF.

This chain links TRBV7-2 with TRBJ2-7, with D possibly being TRBD1 (6 bases). Trimming shortened V by 2 bases and J by 6 bases, and 14 bases separated the two germline ends. The CDR3 has 14 amino acids. Per the germline V gene, CDR1 is SGHTA and CDR2 is FQGNSA. The CDR3 bases are TGTGCCAGCAGCTTAACTAGGGCAGGGGCCGAGCAGTACTTC. Its protein product is CASSLTRAGAEQYF.

This clone has only one observation. J is TRBJ1-5 and V is TRBV5-8, with a possible D match to TRBD1 (6 bases). The germline V gene encodes CDR1 SGHTS and CDR2 YDEGEE. The CDR3 is 15 amino acids. Trimming took off 6 bases at V and 7 bases at J, with 20 bases between the two ends. This chain's CDR3 is CASTSFGTGLQPQHF. The CDR3 DNA sequence: TGTGCCAGCACCTCGTTTGGTACAGGGCTCCAGCCCCAGCATTTT.

The genes are TRBV9 and TRBJ1-6; TRBD1 agrees at 10 bases. The CDR3 runs 15 residues. Germline CDR1 SGDLS, CDR2 YYNGEE. Germline trimming cut 2 bases from V and 7 bases from J; bases unmatched to any gene: 3. DNA of the CDR3: TGTGCCAGCAGCGTTGGGGGACAGGGGAATTCACCCCTCCACTTT. Its protein product is CASSVGGQGNSPLHF.

This chain connects TRBV14 to TRBJ1-5; D is possibly TRBD1 (6 bases). V was cut by 6 bases and J by 0 bases, with 33 bases left in between. Germline CDR1 SGHDN, CDR2 FVKESK. The CDR3 covers 22 residues. The CDR3 sequence is CASRYKVQGPRFQPYSNQPQHF. The CDR3 DNA is TGTGCCAGCAGGTATAAAGTACAGGGCCCTAGGTTCCAACCGTATAGCAATCAGCCCCAGCATTTT.

CDR3 in DNA: TGTGCCATCAGTGATGTAGAGTCTGAAAAACTGTTTTTT. This sequence encodes CAISDVESEKLFF. The chain combines TRBV10-3 with TRBJ1-4; no definite D call. V shed 3 bases and J shed 7 bases, with 9 bases lying between them. CDR1 is ENHRY, CDR2 SYGVKD, per germline. The CDR3 sequence is 13 residues long.

The chain combines TRBV6-6 with TRBJ2-5; tentatively, D is TRBD2 (6 bases). V lost 0 bases and J 4 bases, leaving 15 bases between the germline ends. The CDR3 has 16 amino acids. Germline V gene data show CDR1 as MNHNY and CDR2 as SVGAGI (reference sequence). The CDR3 DNA reads as TGTGCCAGCAGTTACTCGACTGGGTTGGGGGGAGAGACCCAGTACTTC. It is translated as CASSYSTGLGGETQYF.